Detailed here is one T cell receptor (beta chain). This CDR3 comprises 15 residues. The germline V gene encodes CDR1 MRHNA and CDR2 SNTAGT. V was shortened by 0 bases and J by 1 base, with 9 bases between the two germline ends. The sample is drawn from a study of blood T cell repertoires in COVID-19. The data were produced by immunoSEQ multiplex PCR, yet TCRdb's version contains in-frame clones alone and is incomplete. This sample has around 300,000 clones, with over 75% found just once. The receptor was isolated from a woman aged 30 to 39 who had recovered from COVID-19. This sequence joins TRBV6-4 and TRBJ1-1; TRBD1 is a possible D gene (5 bases). Sequencing used PBMCs or T cells enriched from blood (not recorded which). In nucleotides, the CDR3 is TGTGCCAGCAGTGACTCTAGGGGCGAGAACACTGAAGCTTTCTTT. Its protein product is CASSDSRGENTEAFF.